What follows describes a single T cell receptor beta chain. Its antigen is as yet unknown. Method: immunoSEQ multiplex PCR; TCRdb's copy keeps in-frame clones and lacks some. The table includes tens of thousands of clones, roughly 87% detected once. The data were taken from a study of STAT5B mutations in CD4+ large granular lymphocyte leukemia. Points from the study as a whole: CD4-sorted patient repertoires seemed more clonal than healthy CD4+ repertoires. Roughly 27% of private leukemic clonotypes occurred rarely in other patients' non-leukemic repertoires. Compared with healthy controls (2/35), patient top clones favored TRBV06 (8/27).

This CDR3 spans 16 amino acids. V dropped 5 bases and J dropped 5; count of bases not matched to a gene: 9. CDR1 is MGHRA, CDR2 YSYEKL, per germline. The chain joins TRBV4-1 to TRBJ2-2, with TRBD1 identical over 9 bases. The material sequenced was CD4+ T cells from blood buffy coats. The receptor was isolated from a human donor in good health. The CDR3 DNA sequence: TGCGCCAGCAGCAAGACACAGGGGGCAGGAACCGGGGAGCTGTTTTTT. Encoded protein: CASSKTQGAGTGELFF.